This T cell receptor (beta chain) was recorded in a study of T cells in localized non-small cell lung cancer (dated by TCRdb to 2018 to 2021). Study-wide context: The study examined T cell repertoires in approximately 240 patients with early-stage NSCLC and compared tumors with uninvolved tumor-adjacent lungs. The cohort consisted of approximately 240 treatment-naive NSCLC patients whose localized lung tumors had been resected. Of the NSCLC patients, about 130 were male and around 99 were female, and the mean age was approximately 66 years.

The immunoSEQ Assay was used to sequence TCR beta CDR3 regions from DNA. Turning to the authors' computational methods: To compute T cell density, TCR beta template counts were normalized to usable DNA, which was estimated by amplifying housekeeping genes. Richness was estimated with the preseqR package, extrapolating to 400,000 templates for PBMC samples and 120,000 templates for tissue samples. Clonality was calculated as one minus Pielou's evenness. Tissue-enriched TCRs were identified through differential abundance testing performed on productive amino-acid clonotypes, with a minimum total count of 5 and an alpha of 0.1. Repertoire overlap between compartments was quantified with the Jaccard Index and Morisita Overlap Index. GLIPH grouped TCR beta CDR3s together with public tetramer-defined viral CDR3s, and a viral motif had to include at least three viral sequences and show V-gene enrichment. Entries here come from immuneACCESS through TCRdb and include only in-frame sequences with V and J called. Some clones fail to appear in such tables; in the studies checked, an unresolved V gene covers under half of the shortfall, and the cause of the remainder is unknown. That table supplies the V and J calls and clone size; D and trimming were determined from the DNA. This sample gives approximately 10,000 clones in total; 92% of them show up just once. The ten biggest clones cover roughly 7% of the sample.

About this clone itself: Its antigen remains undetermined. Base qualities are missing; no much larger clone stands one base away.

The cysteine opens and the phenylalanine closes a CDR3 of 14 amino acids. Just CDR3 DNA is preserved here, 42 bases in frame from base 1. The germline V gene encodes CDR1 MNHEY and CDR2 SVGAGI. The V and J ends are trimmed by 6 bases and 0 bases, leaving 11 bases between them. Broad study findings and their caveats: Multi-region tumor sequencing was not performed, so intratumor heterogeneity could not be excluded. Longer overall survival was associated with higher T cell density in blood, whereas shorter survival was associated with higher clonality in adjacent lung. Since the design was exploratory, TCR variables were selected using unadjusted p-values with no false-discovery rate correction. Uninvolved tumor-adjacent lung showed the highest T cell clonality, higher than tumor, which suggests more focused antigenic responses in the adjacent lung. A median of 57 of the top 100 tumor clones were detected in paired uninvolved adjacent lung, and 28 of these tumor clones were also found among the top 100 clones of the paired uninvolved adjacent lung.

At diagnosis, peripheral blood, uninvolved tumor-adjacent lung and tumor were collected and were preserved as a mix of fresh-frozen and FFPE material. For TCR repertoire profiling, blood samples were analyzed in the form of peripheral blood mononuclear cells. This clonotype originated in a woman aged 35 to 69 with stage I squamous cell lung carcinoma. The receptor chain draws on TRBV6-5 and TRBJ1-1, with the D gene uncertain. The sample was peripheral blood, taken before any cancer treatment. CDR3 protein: CASRDGSMNTEAFF. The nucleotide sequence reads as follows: TGTGCCAGCAGGGACGGGAGCATGAACACTGAAGCTTTCTTT.